Presented here are 17 T cell receptor beta chains from one specimen sequenced in a study of molecular identifiers for immune sequencing clone quantification. TCRdb itself ran the PCR reads through MiXCR, one entry per CDR3 protein. This sample carries 85,000 to 90,000 distinct CDR3 sequences, around 20% of them seen once, and the ten largest clones take 0.7% to 0.95%. Sample: naive CD8+ T cells from blood, with Jurkat cell RNA spiked in. The subset here: FACS-sorted CD8+CD4-CCR7+CD45RA+ naive T cells. The origin of the receptors is a human donor in good health. Some libraries in this study had Jurkat cell RNA spiked in.

A word on this clonotype: At one of its ends the junction is not consistent with the germline gene, which may arise from a read error. This chain joins TRBV7-9 and TRBJ2-3; D may be TRBD2 (6 bases). The CDR3 loop spans 16 amino acids. CDR1 and CDR2 (germline): SEHNR, FQNEAQ (reference sequence). The CDR3: CASSLPRGLSTGTQYF. DNA of the CDR3: TGTGCCAGCAGCTTACCGCGGGGACTTAGCACAGGTACGCAGTATTTT.

In its sample, this clonotype was seen many times. The chain couples TRBV7-6 to TRBJ2-3; 7 bases are shared with TRBD2. This CDR3 region has 15 residues. Germline loops: CDR1 SGHVS, CDR2 FNYEAQ. V trimming: 5 bases; J trimming: 3 bases; junction bases outside the gene matches: 8. The CDR3, as DNA: TGTGCCAGCAGCCTCAGCGGGATGCCAACAGATACGCAGTATTTT. Its protein product is CASSLSGMPTDTQYF.

Of note for this clonotype: This may arise from a read error, as a much more abundant clone is one base away. The chain joins TRBV14 to TRBJ2-1; D possibly corresponds to TRBD1 (5 bases). The CDR3 totals 15 residues. Per the germline V gene, CDR1 is SGHDN and CDR2 is FVKESK. Written as DNA, the CDR3 is TGTGCCGGCAGCCCCAGGGTTAGCTCCTACATTGAGCAGTTCTTC. This codes for CAGSPRVSSYIEQFF.

To note about this clonotype: This may be a read error: a much more frequent sequence differs by one nucleotide. J is TRBJ2-1 and V is TRBV27; unclear D gene. The CDR3 covers 13 residues. Germline V lookup: CDR1 MNHEY, CDR2 SMNVEV (reference sequence). The CDR3 DNA sequence: TGTGCCAGCAGTTTATCCTGGAACAATGAGCAGCTCTTC. It specifies CASSLSWNNEQLF.

This clonotype was seen repeatedly, ten times or more. The chain recombines TRBV25-1 with TRBJ1-2, with D unresolved. V was pared by 4 bases and J by 5 bases, with 5 bases between. From germline, CDR1 is MGHDK and CDR2 SYGVNS. The CDR3 totals 11 residues. This CDR3 reads CASSAGYGYTF. In nucleotides, the CDR3 is TGTGCCAGCAGTGCCGGGTATGGCTACACCTTC.

Many counts were recorded for this clonotype. The chain joins TRBV6-2 or TRBV6-3 to TRBJ2-3; the match to TRBD1 covers 10 bases. Germline CDR1 is MNHEY and CDR2 is SVGEGT. This CDR3 spans 15 amino acids. Trimming cost V 7 bases and J 2 bases; bases outside gene matches: 6. The CDR3 DNA reads TGTGCCAGCAACCCGACAGGGGGCTACACAGATACGCAGTATTTT. As protein: CASNPTGGYTDTQYF.

In its sample, this clonotype was seen many times. The chain joins TRBV7-8 to TRBJ2-5, with TRBD1 as a possible D gene (5 bases). The V gene lost 3 bases and the J gene lost 0 bases, with 20 bases spanning the gap. The CDR3 has 18 amino acids. Germline assignment: CDR1 SGHVS and CDR2 FQNEAQ. CDR3 nucleotides: TGTGCCAGCAGCTTGATGTCGGTTCAGACAGACGACCAAGAGACCCAGTACTTC. The encoded protein is CASSLMSVQTDDQETQYF.

In its sample, this clonotype was seen many times. The V and J genes are TRBV12-3 or TRBV12-4 and TRBJ1-2; the match to TRBD1 covers 11 bases. J gave up 4 bases and V 6 bases, and 7 bases lay outside the gene matches. This CDR3 has 15 amino acids. CDR3: CASSPGQGALYGYTF. The DNA of the CDR3 is TGTGCCAGCAGCCCTGGACAGGGGGCGCTCTATGGCTACACCTTC.

This clonotype appeared many times. The rearrangement links TRBV5-1 to TRBJ2-2, with D possibly being TRBD1 (7 bases). Germline values: CDR1 SGHRS, CDR2 YFSETQ. The V and J ends lost 3 bases and 7 bases respectively, with 19 bases between them. This CDR3 spans 16 amino acids. The CDR3 loop is CASSSPDREVIGELFF. For the CDR3, the DNA is TGCGCCAGCAGCTCACCCGACAGGGAGGTCATCGGGGAGCTGTTTTTT.

This clonotype has a count of ten or more. The chain is built from TRBV5-1 and TRBJ1-6, with 9 bases fitting TRBD1. The CDR3 is 15 residues long. The germline CDR1 and CDR2 sequences are SGHRS and YFSETQ. V was clipped by 0 bases and J by 7 bases; unmatched bases: 2. The CDR3 is CASSLADRGNSPLHF. In nucleotides, the CDR3 is TGCGCCAGCAGCTTGGCCGACAGGGGGAATTCACCCCTCCACTTT.

The sample holds many counts of this clonotype. The rearrangement links TRBV29-1 to TRBJ2-1; D is possibly TRBD1 (5 bases). The CDR3 extends over 12 amino acids. Trimming cost V 1 base and J 8 bases, with 9 bases left between them. The germline V gene has CDR1 SQVTM and CDR2 ANQGSEA. The CDR3 DNA is TGCAGCGTTGAAGGGTGGGGCGATGAGCAGTTCTTC. It codes for CSVEGWGDEQFF.

This clonotype was counted at least ten times. The chain recombines TRBV5-5 with TRBJ2-7; TRBD1 matches 11 bases. The CDR3 spans 16 residues. Trimming at V came to 5 bases and at J to 3 bases, leaving 10 bases not matched to a gene. Germline lookup yields CDR1 SGHKS and CDR2 YYEKEE (reference sequence). The DNA of the CDR3 is TGTGCCAGCAGTCTTTTCCCGGGACAGGGGGACTACGAGCAGTACTTC. It encodes CASSLFPGQGDYEQYF.

The chain recombines TRBV29-1 with TRBJ2-2; 8 nucleotides match TRBD2. Per germline, CDR1 SQVTM and CDR2 ANQGSEA. V shed 3 bases and J 5 bases; nucleotides not matched to a gene: 5. The CDR3 covers 14 residues. Here the CDR3 reads CSVDRSGSTGELFF. The CDR3 region has the DNA TGCAGCGTTGATAGAAGCGGGAGTACCGGGGAGCTGTTTTTT.

This clonotype was detected a few times. A much larger clone differs from this one at a single base, so this may be a read error. The chain is built from TRBV4-1 and TRBJ1-3; D is undetermined. The CDR3 sequence is 14 residues long. CDR1 is MGHRA, CDR2 YSYEKL, per germline. This chain's CDR3 is CANSTTRSGNTIYF. In nucleotides, the CDR3 is TGCGCCAACAGCACGACCAGATCTGGAAACACCATATATTTT.

This chain links TRBV28 with TRBJ1-2; D gene ambiguous. V was pared by 4 bases and J by 5 bases, with 26 bases between. Germline CDR1 MDHEN, CDR2 SYDVKM. The CDR3 has 18 amino acids. The CDR3 coding sequence is TGTGCCAGCAGTTCTGGTGTATCCCCTTCGACATCGCTTTATGGCTACACCTTC. It encodes CASSSGVSPSTSLYGYTF.

For this clonotype: A read error is possible here, since a much larger clone lies one base away. V is TRBV6-1 and J is TRBJ2-1, with TRBD2 matching over 7 bases. CDR3 length: 14 residues. CDR1 and CDR2 from the germline V gene are MNHNS and SASEGT. V shed 3 bases, J shed 8 bases, and the junction held 7 bases outside the gene matches. As DNA, the CDR3 is TGTGCCAGCAGTGAGGGACTAACGGTTGATGAGCAGTTCTTC. Its translation: CASSEGLTVDEQFF.

This clonotype was recorded many times. The chain recombines TRBV11-3 with TRBJ1-5; D is ambiguous. This CDR3 region has 16 residues. The V gene's germline CDR1 is SGHNT and CDR2 YENEEA. Trimming took 11 bases from V and 3 from J, leaving 23 bases between them. CDR3 residues: CAAREVTRRYNQPQHF. The CDR3 region has the DNA TGTGCCGCAAGAGAAGTAACACGAAGGTACAATCAGCCCCAGCATTTT.